Listed below are T cell receptor beta chains from one sample, sequenced in a study of spatial heterogeneity in lung cancer. A single record per CDR3 protein comes from TCRdb applying MiXCR to the 5' RACE reads. The sample has around 74,000 distinct CDR3 sequences, about 14% seen once; the top ten hold under 7.5%. Sequenced here: PBMCs, sampled at surgery. The receptors come from a male donor with early-stage non-small cell lung cancer. Both conserved end residues are part of each CDR3. A D gene is named only where the DNA matches it firmly. Clone size, where shown, is once, few, many, or a class for clones that have expanded.

TRBJ1-4,-,TRBV7-6,many,CASSLAVSAGKYEKLFF,TGTGCCAGCAGCTTAGCTGTTTCGGCAGGGAAGTACGAAAAACTGTTTTTT
TRBJ1-6,-,TRBV23-1,many,CASSQSGVASSPLHF,TGCGCCAGCAGTCAATCGGGGGTAGCTAGTTCACCCCTCCACTTT
TRBJ2-5,-,TRBV30,few,CAWSRERGETQYF,TGTGCCTGGAGTCGAGAGAGGGGAGAGACCCAGTACTTC
TRBJ1-3,-,TRBV6-1,few,CASSMDRLGNTIYF,TGTGCCAGCAGTATGGACAGATTGGGAAACACCATATATTTT
TRBJ1-1,-,TRBV29-1,-,CSAHGGIKNGEAFF,TGCAGCGCCCACGGGGGCATTAAGAATGGTGAAGCTTTCTTT
TRBJ2-7,-,TRBV11-3,-,CASSSPKGREEQYF,TGTGCCAGCAGCTCGCCTAAGGGCCGGGAGGAGCAGTACTTC
TRBJ2-2,-,TRBV9,few,CASSADVANTGELFF,TGTGCCAGCAGCGCGGACGTCGCGAACACCGGGGAGCTGTTTTTT
TRBJ2-1,TRBD1,TRBV24-1,few,CATSDGAPGQGVTGEQFF,TGTGCCACCAGTGATGGGGCGCCGGGACAGGGTGTAACGGGTGAGCAGTTCTTC
TRBJ2-1,-,TRBV2,-,CASTYLRTGTAWVF,TGTGCCAGCACCTACCTTCGGACCGGGACGGCCTGGGTCTTC
TRBJ2-3,-,TRBV5-1,-,CASSLDRAGGTQYF,TGCGCCAGCAGCTTGGACAGGGCAGGAGGTACGCAGTATTTT
TRBJ2-7,-,TRBV6-1,-,CASSAPGPRALEQYF,TGTGCCAGCAGTGCCCCCGGACCCCGGGCGCTCGAGCAGTACTTC
TRBJ2-7,-,TRBV4-1,few,CASSQEAGLSPYEQYF,TGCGCCAGCAGCCAAGAAGCCGGCCTCTCCCCCTACGAGCAGTACTTC
TRBJ1-4,TRBD1,TRBV27,medium-sized,CASSPDRAKLFF,TGTGCCAGCAGCCCCGACAGGGCTAAACTGTTTTTT
TRBJ2-7,-,TRBV12-3/TRBV12-4,few,CASSSRDAYEQYF,TGTGCCAGCAGTTCGAGGGATGCCTACGAGCAGTACTTC
TRBJ2-2,-,TRBV11-2,-,CASTLTGFGGELFF,TGTGCCAGCACCTTAACAGGCTTTGGCGGGGAGCTGTTTTTT
TRBJ2-1,TRBD2,TRBV7-2,few,CASSLLTGGNEQFF,TGTGCCAGCAGCTTATTGACGGGAGGGAATGAGCAGTTCTTC
TRBJ1-1,TRBD1,TRBV25-1,-,CASSAGGVGAFF,TGTGCCAGCAGTGCAGGGGGAGTCGGAGCTTTCTTT
TRBJ2-1,-,TRBV4-1,few,CASSQDDPPGRVYNEQFF,TGCGCCAGCAGCCAAGATGACCCTCCCGGGAGAGTCTACAATGAGCAGTTCTTC
TRBJ1-2,TRBD1,TRBV2,-,CASGTGQGARGYTF,TGTGCCAGCGGGACGGGACAGGGGGCGCGCGGCTACACCTTC
TRBJ2-1,-,TRBV7-3,-,CASSYDTYNEQFF,TGTGCCAGCAGCTATGACACTTACAATGAGCAGTTCTTC
TRBJ2-5,-,TRBV2,few,CASSEEVLPLETQYF,TGTGCCAGCAGTGAAGAGGTTCTCCCATTAGAGACCCAGTACTTC
TRBJ2-7,TRBD1,TRBV9,-,CASSAVGDRGYEQYF,TGTGCCAGCAGCGCCGTAGGGGACAGGGGCTACGAGCAGTACTTC
TRBJ2-7,TRBD2,TRBV6-2/TRBV6-3,-,CASSYSTSGSWNPYEQYF,TGTGCCAGCAGTTATTCGACTAGCGGGAGCTGGAATCCCTACGAGCAGTACTTC
TRBJ1-3,-,TRBV6-5,few,CASSYRPGDGNTIYF,TGTGCCAGCAGTTACCGGCCAGGGGATGGAAACACCATATATTTT